This TCR beta chain was recovered during a study of T cells expressing NK-cell markers. Following a re-call of the 5' RACE reads, TCRdb has one entry per CDR3 protein and lacks DNA. The sample data list some 410,000 distinct CDR3 sequences. To note about this clonotype: The antigen is unknown.

Findings and caveats of the study: What remained unclear was the HCMV specificity of expanded NKG2C+ T cell clones.

Sequencing was performed on blood T cells: a sorted CD56 or NKG2C T cell subset, CD4+ or CD8+ T cells, or bulk PBMC T cells (not recorded which). The origin of this receptor is a woman between 18 and 75 years old in good health.

CDR3 sequence: CSARWRGVTQETQYF. The rearrangement links TRBV20-1 to TRBJ2-5; without DNA, the TCRdb call of TRBD2 cannot be checked. The germline V gene encodes CDR1 DFQATT and CDR2 SNEGSKA (reference sequence). The CDR3 is 15 residues long.